One sample yielded the 8 T cell receptor beta chains listed below, sequenced in a study of shared clonotypes between healthy human individuals (TCRdb year 2020). The library was prepared using the immunoSEQ multiplex PCR assay. The table was pulled from immuneACCESS by TCRdb, which kept in-frame rearrangements only. Such tables lose some clones; where checked, under half of the loss comes from unresolved V genes, and the rest has no known cause. The sample yields 400,000 or so clones; about 97% were counted once. The ten top clones hold approximately 0.32% of the sample. The sample consisted of memory CD8+ T cells sorted from blood. The label giving this sample's cell subset or site can be read as: CD45RO+ cells pooled with CCR7-negative TemRA cells. The receptors originated from a man aged 25-40 years in good health.

The chain is built from TRBV4-1 and TRBJ2-7; TRBD1 matches at 11 bases. This CDR3 is built from 17 residues. J lost 3 bases, V lost 1 base, and 8 bases had no gene match. Germline V CDR1 and CDR2: MGHRA, YSYEKL. CDR3 protein: CASSQGGPGTGGYEQYF. The CDR3, as DNA: TGCGCCAGCAGCCAAGGGGGCCCCGGGACAGGGGGCTACGAGCAGTACTTC.

The chain couples TRBV18 to TRBJ1-1; D unresolved. Germline CDR1 KGHSH, CDR2 LQKENI. The CDR3 covers 13 residues. The ends were cut back, 4 bases at V and 1 base at J, with 7 bases in the middle. CDR3 sequence reads: CASSLGRNTEAFF. CDR3 sequence (DNA): TGTGCCAGCTCACTGGGCCGGAACACTGAAGCTTTCTTT.

This clone is a singleton in its sample. The CDR3 sequence is CASSLLIDTPFYGYTF. CDR3 DNA: TGTGCCAGCAGTTTACTTATCGACACACCTTTCTATGGCTACACCTTC. The chain uses TRBV28 and TRBJ1-2; D not certain. The ends were cut back, 2 bases at V and 4 bases at J, with 17 bases in the middle. CDR1 and CDR2 (germline): MDHEN, SYDVKM. The CDR3 contains 16 residues.

J is TRBJ2-5 and V is TRBV7-2; 8 nucleotides line up with TRBD1. CDR1 is SGHTA and CDR2 is FQGNSA in the germline V gene. The junction had 12 bases not matched to a gene; V was cut back by 5 bases and J by 7 bases. This CDR3 has 15 amino acids. CDR3 loop: CASSPQGAYRGTQYF. The CDR3 nucleotides are TGTGCCAGCAGCCCTCAGGGGGCCTATCGGGGGACCCAGTACTTC.

The V and J genes are TRBV28 and TRBJ2-1, with 8 bases matching TRBD2. Per the germline V gene, CDR1 is MDHEN and CDR2 is SYDVKM. J was trimmed by 9 bases and V by 5 bases; bases with no gene match: 6. The CDR3 has 13 residues. Here the CDR3 reads CASSPGLVFEQFF. For the CDR3, the DNA is TGTGCCAGCAGTCCGGGACTAGTCTTTGAGCAGTTCTTC.

This clone was counted a few times. The CDR3, as DNA: TGTGCCAGCAGCTATGCTCTAGCGGGAGTTATCGGGGAGCTGTTTTTT. Protein product: CASSYALAGVIGELFF. This chain joins TRBV5-5 and TRBJ2-2, with 10 bases lining up with TRBD2. The CDR3 is 16 residues long. CDR1 is SGHKS, CDR2 YYEKEE, per germline (reference sequence). V lost 3 bases, J lost 7 bases, and 9 bases stayed unmatched.

V usage is TRBV2 and J usage is TRBJ2-3; 9 bases fit TRBD1. Losses at the gene ends were 9 bases for V and 1 base for J; bases not matched to a gene: 8. The CDR3 is made up of 15 amino acids. Germline CDR1 and CDR2: SNHLY and FYNNEI. The CDR3, as DNA: TGTGCCAGGAGTTTCGGGGACAGGGGCACAGATACGCAGTATTTT. Translating gives CARSFGDRGTDTQYF.

The chain links TRBV10-2 to TRBJ2-2, with D perhaps matching TRBD2 (6 bases). Trimming removed 3 bases at V and 6 bases at J, with 11 bases between. The CDR3 is 14 residues long. Germline lookup yields CDR1 WSHSY and CDR2 SAAADI. The CDR3 DNA reads TGCGCCAGCAGTGAAGAGGACTATCCCGGGGAGCTGTTTTTT. This encodes CASSEEDYPGELFF.